This TCR beta chain was sequenced during a study of shared clonotypes between healthy human individuals. This CDR3 comprises 13 residues. V was clipped by 1 base and J by 9 bases, with 13 bases between them. Germline V gene data show CDR1 as MGHRA and CDR2 as YSYEKL. It was CD45RO-negative cells, positively selected for CCR7, that made up naive CD8 cells, with terminally differentiated effector memory CD45RA+ cells excluded. As for this clone: Antigen: not known.

The study's findings and limits: Sampling was confined to blood; repertoires within tissues likely differ. Among the subsets, naive ones generally showed larger estimated richness than memory ones.

The data were produced by immunoSEQ multiplex PCR, yet TCRdb's version contains in-frame clones alone and is incomplete. This sample has some 2,000,000 clones, with approximately 94% found just once. The chain couples TRBV4-1 to TRBJ2-7; D might be TRBD2 (6 bases). The receptor was isolated from a man between 18 and 29 years old in good health. The specimen sequenced was naive CD8+ T cells sorted from blood. The CDR3 loop reads CASSQARDGGQYF. CDR3 DNA sequence: TGCGCCAGCAGCCAAGCGCGGGACGGTGGGCAGTACTTC.